A single sample gave rise to the 19 T cell receptor beta chains below, sequenced in a study of cytomegalovirus exposure and HLA in healthy donors. The PCR was carried out with 60 Vbeta primers and 13 Jbeta primers. Assay: immunoSEQ multiplex PCR; the TCRdb copy retains only in-frame clones and omits some. Among 85,000 to 130,000 clones listed, around 72% were seen once. The sequenced sample consisted of PBMCs. The receptors derive from a male donor in good health and CMV-seropositive.

The rearrangement joins TRBV2 to TRBJ2-3; 7 bases agree with TRBD2. Germline CDR1 is SNHLY and CDR2 is FYNNEI. This CDR3 region has 13 residues. J was trimmed by 10 bases and V by 6 bases; bases with no gene match: 10. The DNA of the CDR3 is TGTGCCAGCAGCCCGGAGGCGGGGAGGGCGCAGTATTTT. Its translation is CASSPEAGRAQYF.

This clone was counted many times. The chain carries TRBV7-9 and TRBJ1-2, with 9 bases that match TRBD1. Germline CDR1 reads SEHNR; CDR2 reads FQNEAQ (reference sequence). With V trimmed by 3 bases and J by 0 bases, 2 bases remained unmatched. The CDR3 is 15 amino acids. DNA of the CDR3: TGTGCCAGCAGCTTCGGACAGGGGTCTAACTATGGCTACACCTTC. This gives the protein CASSFGQGSNYGYTF.

The chain employs TRBV27 and TRBJ1-1; D is undetermined. V gave up 5 bases and J gave up 4 bases, with 11 bases separating them. The CDR3 extends over 13 amino acids. Germline V gene data show CDR1 as MNHEY and CDR2 as SMNVEV (reference sequence). This chain's CDR3 is CASSSPGGTEAFF. CDR3 nucleotides: TGTGCCAGCAGTAGCCCCGGTGGCACTGAAGCTTTCTTT.

This chain connects TRBV9 to TRBJ2-3; 7 nucleotides align to TRBD1. The CDR3 runs to 15 residues. Germline V gives CDR1 SGDLS, CDR2 YYNGEE. J gave up 1 base and V 3 bases, and 5 bases lay outside the gene matches. The CDR3 loop reads CASSARGRGTDTQYF. The DNA of the CDR3 is TGTGCCAGCAGCGCGAGGGGGCGAGGCACAGATACGCAGTATTTT.

The chain has TRBV5-1 and TRBJ1-1; unclear D gene. This CDR3 region has 14 residues. With 0 bases removed from V and 3 bases from J, the gap between germline ends came to 9 bases. CDR1 and CDR2 (germline): SGHRS, YFSETQ. The CDR3 region is CASSLGPEDTEAFF. Written as DNA, the CDR3 is TGCGCCAGCAGCTTGGGACCGGAGGACACTGAAGCTTTCTTT. Together with reference TRBV5-1 and TRBJ1-1, the CDR3 gives the full variable domain: KAGVTQTPRYLIKTRGQQVTLSCSPISGHRSVSWYQQTPGQGLQFLFEYFSETQRNKGNFPGRFSGRQFSNSRSEMNVSTLELGDSALYLCASSLGPEDTEAFFGQGTRLTVV.

The V call is TRBV9, the J call TRBJ1-1; TRBD1 agrees at 7 bases. The CDR3 consists of 14 residues. Per the germline V gene, CDR1 is SGDLS and CDR2 is YYNGEE. V dropped 0 bases and J dropped 8; count of bases not matched to a gene: 7. The CDR3 DNA is TGTGCCAGCAGCGTAGCGGGGGACAGCTGGGAAGCTTTCTTT. This sequence encodes CASSVAGDSWEAFF.

The V and J genes are TRBV25-1 and TRBJ1-2; possibly TRBD1 for D (6 bases). Germline V lookup: CDR1 MGHDK, CDR2 SYGVNS. Trimming took off 4 bases at V and 1 base at J, with 16 bases between the two ends. The CDR3 contains 16 residues. The CDR3 region has the DNA TGTGCCAGCAGTGTATTCGAACAGGGTGTTAACTATGGCTACACCTTC. This sequence encodes CASSVFEQGVNYGYTF.

This chain links TRBV29-1 with TRBJ2-3, with a weak D call TRBD1 (6 bases). The V gene's germline CDR1 is SQVTM and CDR2 ANQGSEA. The CDR3 spans 12 residues. Trimming pared 4 bases from V and 4 bases from J, leaving 9 bases between. The CDR3 is CSVGGGADTQYF. The CDR3 DNA reads TGCAGCGTTGGTGGGGGCGCAGATACGCAGTATTTT.

V gene TRBV4-3 combines with J gene TRBJ1-2; D might be TRBD1 (5 bases). From germline, CDR1 is LGHNA and CDR2 YSLEER. V was pared by 0 bases and J by 8 bases, with 13 bases between. This CDR3 has 14 amino acids. The CDR3 is CASSQDREGQGYTF. The CDR3 bases are TGCGCCAGCAGCCAAGATCGGGAGGGGCAAGGCTACACCTTC.

The chain links TRBV29-1 to TRBJ1-1; the match to TRBD1 covers 8 bases. V gave up 7 bases and J gave up 3 bases; unmatched junction bases: 7. Germline loops: CDR1 SQVTM, CDR2 ANQGSEA. This CDR3 is built from 13 residues. CDR3 residues: CSGADRVDTEAFF. CDR3 coding DNA: TGCAGCGGGGCGGACAGGGTTGACACTGAAGCTTTCTTT.

The gene calls are TRBV4-1 and TRBJ1-2; D is undetermined. The germline gives CDR1 MGHRA, CDR2 YSYEKL. The CDR3 has 15 residues. The V gene lost 0 bases and the J gene lost 8 bases, with 16 bases spanning the gap. The CDR3 nucleotides read TGCGCCAGCAGCCAAGAGGCGTCAATACGGGAAGGCTACACCTTC. It codes for CASSQEASIREGYTF.

This clone occurred once. The V gene is TRBV11-3, the J gene TRBJ2-5; 7 bases line up with TRBD1. J gave up 0 bases and V 1 base, and 2 bases lay outside the gene matches. Germline V CDR1 and CDR2: SGHNT, YENEEA. The CDR3 length is 15 residues. CDR3 in DNA: TGTGCCAGCAGCTTAGGGGGGACAGACCAAGAGACCCAGTACTTC. This sequence encodes CASSLGGTDQETQYF. Looking up the rest from reference TRBV11-3 and TRBJ2-5 gives the full variable domain: EAGVVQSPRYKIIEKKQPVAFWCNPISGHNTLYWYLQNLGQGPELLIRYENEEAVDDSQLPKDRFSAERLKGVDSTLKIQPAELGDSAVYLCASSLGGTDQETQYFGPGTRLLVL.

V and J are TRBV9 and TRBJ2-7; 7 nucleotides match TRBD1. Trimming at V came to 0 bases and at J to 5 bases, leaving 11 bases not matched to a gene. Germline V gene sequence: CDR1 SGDLS, CDR2 YYNGEE. The CDR3 loop spans 16 amino acids. The CDR3 nucleotides are TGTGCCAGCAGCGTAGCTCCCGGGACAGCGGATAACGAGCAGTACTTC. Protein: CASSVAPGTADNEQYF.

The CDR3 sequence is CASSQDLDSNNSPLHF. Here the CDR3 DNA reads TGCGCCAGCAGCCAAGATTTGGACAGCAATAATTCACCCCTCCACTTT. V usage is TRBV4-1 and J usage is TRBJ1-6; TRBD1 might be the D (6 bases). The CDR3 has 16 residues. In germline, CDR1 is MGHRA, CDR2 YSYEKL. V dropped 0 bases and J dropped 5 bases, with 11 bases sitting between them.

The chain is built from TRBV7-2 and TRBJ1-2; maybe TRBD1 (5 bases). CDR1 and CDR2 (germline): SGHTA, FQGNSA. This CDR3 spans 14 amino acids. V was pared by 5 bases and J by 7 bases, with 17 bases between. CDR3 nucleotides: TGTGCCAGCAGCCCAAGGACAACGGGAGGTGGCTACACCTTC. Translated: CASSPRTTGGGYTF.

In regard to this clone: Here the CDR3 omits its conserved ending phenylalanine or tryptophan, so a read error is the likely source. V is TRBV7-2 and J is TRBJ2-7; 8 bases are a match to TRBD2. The V gene's germline CDR1 is SGHTA and CDR2 FQGNSA. CDR3 length: 15 amino acids. The ends lost 7 bases at V and 7 bases at J; junction bases unmatched: 15. The CDR3 protein is CASKAGAGAPVEQYL. The CDR3 nucleotides read TGTGCCAGCAAGGCCGGAGCGGGGGCGCCCGTGGAGCAGTACCTC.

This clone showed up just a few times. The chain uses TRBV7-6 and TRBJ2-7; 10 positions agree with TRBD1. The length of the CDR3 is 18 residues. Trimming took 5 bases from V and 4 from J; bases not matched to a gene: 17. Germline CDR1 is SGHVS and CDR2 is FNYEAQ. Here the CDR3 reads CASSPRGTGDFFPYEQYF. CDR3 in DNA: TGTGCCAGCAGCCCACGCGGGACAGGGGACTTTTTCCCATACGAGCAGTACTTC.

J is TRBJ1-4 and V is TRBV5-1; weak D call: TRBD1 (6 bases). In germline, CDR1 is SGHRS, CDR2 YFSETQ. The CDR3 is 15 residues long. V was cut by 1 base and J by 6 bases, with 13 bases left in between. The DNA for the CDR3 is TGCGCCAGCAGCTTGACCGGGACACTGGATGAAAAACTGTTTTTT. As protein: CASSLTGTLDEKLFF.

In DNA form, the CDR3 reads TGTGCCTGGAGTGGGGACAGGGATAGCAATCAGCCCCAGCATTTT. This sequence encodes CAWSGDRDSNQPQHF. This chain joins TRBV30 and TRBJ1-5; TRBD1 matches at 9 bases. This CDR3 has 15 amino acids. V was clipped by 1 base and J by 0 bases; unmatched bases: 1. Germline V gene lookup returns CDR1 GTSNPN and CDR2 SVGIG (reference sequence).